This TCR beta chain was found in a study of T cells in Graves' hyperthyroidism and ophthalmopathy. For the diagnoses, clinical symptoms, serum thyroxine and TRAb, thyroid ultrasound and orbital computed tomography were used. The authors obtained PBMCs from 7.5 to 10 ml of fresh peripheral blood. Researchers amplified the TCR beta CDR3 regions from RNA transcripts. In the first-round RT-PCR of the TCR CDR3, the HTBI primer set was used. One entry per CDR3 protein, called by TCRdb with MiXCR from the multiplex PCR reads. This table holds about 400,000 distinct CDR3 sequences, roughly 14% found once. The specimen sequenced was blood. The receptor was isolated from a man younger than 30 with Graves' ophthalmopathy.

CDR3 in amino acids: CASSILAGGGYEQYF. CDR3 sequence (DNA): TGTGCCAGTAGTATACTGGCCGGCGGGGGTTACGAGCAGTACTTC. The chain uses TRBV19 and TRBJ2-7, with 7 bases aligning to TRBD2. Germline CDR1 LNHDA, CDR2 SQIVND (reference sequence). V shed 2 bases, J shed 4 bases, and the junction held 8 bases outside the gene matches. This CDR3 comprises 15 residues.